One sample yielded the 12 T cell receptor beta chains listed below, sequenced in a study of T cells in Graves' hyperthyroidism and ophthalmopathy. TCR beta CDR3 regions were amplified from RNA. The TCR CDR3 was amplified in a first-round RT-PCR using the HTBI primer set. TCRdb called the multiplex PCR reads again in MiXCR, with one record for every CDR3 protein. The table has about 400,000 distinct CDR3 sequences, around 14% seen once. The sequenced sample consisted of blood. These receptors all come from a woman aged 30 to 39 with Graves' hyperthyroidism.

This clonotype was picked up many times. In DNA form, the CDR3 reads TGTGCCAGCGGGGGACTAGCCGCGAACACCGGGGAGCTGTTTTTT. Protein product: CASGGLAANTGELFF. V and J are TRBV2 and TRBJ2-2; 9 bases agree with TRBD2. Germline V lookup: CDR1 SNHLY, CDR2 FYNNEI. The ends lost 8 bases at V and 0 bases at J; junction bases unmatched: 4. This CDR3 is built from 15 residues.

This clonotype was seen a few times. The chain links TRBV18 to TRBJ2-3, with no clear D. The CDR3 extends over 15 amino acids. Trimming removed 3 bases from V and 5 bases from J, with 15 bases in between. The germline V gene encodes CDR1 KGHSH and CDR2 LQKENI. CDR3 sequence (DNA): TGTGCCAGCTCACCCATCGTCTCTACGGGAGATACGCAGTATTTT. Translating gives CASSPIVSTGDTQYF.

This clonotype was recorded many times. V is TRBV7-9 and J is TRBJ2-7; D gene unclear. CDR1 SEHNR and CDR2 FQNEAQ come from the germline V gene (reference sequence). V was cut by 2 bases and J by 3 bases, with 23 bases left in between. The CDR3 loop spans 18 amino acids. The CDR3 bases are TGTGCCAGCAGCTTAACGGATCGTGGTCCGGCGTTCCACTACGAGCAGTACTTC. Translated, it gives CASSLTDRGPAFHYEQYF.

This clonotype was seen at least ten times. This rearrangement joins TRBV7-9 to TRBJ2-1; TRBD2 is a possible D gene (7 bases). From germline, CDR1 is SEHNR and CDR2 FQNEAQ (reference sequence). There are 18 residues in the CDR3. V was pared by 4 bases and J by 2 bases, with 21 bases between. The CDR3 DNA is TGTGCCAGCAGCTCTACCGGACTTCTCGGGGGGCCCTACAATGAGCAGTTCTTC. Residues: CASSSTGLLGGPYNEQFF.

The chain has TRBV7-2 and TRBJ2-1, with D hard to call. V lost 8 bases to trimming and J lost 5 bases, with 13 bases between them. The CDR3 runs to 13 residues. Germline V lookup: CDR1 SGHTA, CDR2 FQGNSA. The CDR3 coding sequence is TGTGCCAGCTTGTCTAGTCTTCACAATGAGCAGTTCTTC. Translation: CASLSSLHNEQFF.

The chain couples TRBV7-9 to TRBJ1-1; no clear D. The CDR3 extends over 14 amino acids. Germline values: CDR1 SEHNR, CDR2 FQNEAQ (reference sequence). V was shortened by 1 base and J by 10 bases, with 16 bases between the two germline ends. The CDR3 coding sequence is TGTGCCAGCAGCTTAGGACGGAGCAGTGATGCAGCTTTCTTT. This translates into CASSLGRSSDAAFF.

The chain uses TRBV30 and TRBJ1-5; no definite D call. This CDR3 has 14 amino acids. The germline V gene has CDR1 GTSNPN and CDR2 SVGIG (reference sequence). V lost 2 bases, J lost 1 base, and 9 bases lay in between. The CDR3 sequence is CAWSSVSSNQPQHF. DNA for the CDR3: TGTGCCTGGAGTTCTGTTTCGAGCAATCAGCCCCAGCATTTT.

This clonotype occurred a few times. The chain combines TRBV4-1 with TRBJ2-5, with D tentatively TRBD2 (6 bases). This CDR3 is built from 15 residues. V gave up 1 base and J gave up 5 bases, with 14 bases separating them. CDR1 and CDR2 from the germline V gene are MGHRA and YSYEKL. The CDR3 DNA follows: TGCGCCAGCAGCCAAGTACGCAGGGAGGTGGAGACCCAGTACTTC. This encodes CASSQVRREVETQYF.

This chain connects TRBV19 to TRBJ1-5; D not resolved. The length of the CDR3 is 17 residues. V lost 5 bases and J lost 5, with 22 bases in between. Germline assignment: CDR1 LNHDA and CDR2 SQIVND (reference sequence). CDR3 loop: CASSPWRMAPTDQPQHF. The DNA of the CDR3 is TGTGCCAGTAGTCCGTGGCGTATGGCCCCTACGGATCAGCCCCAGCATTTT.

This clonotype was detected ten times or more. This chain uses TRBV28 with TRBJ2-7; 8 nucleotides match TRBD1. Germline V lookup: CDR1 MDHEN, CDR2 SYDVKM. This CDR3 comprises 15 residues. V was pared by 5 bases and J by 4 bases, with 10 bases of the junction left unmatched. The CDR3 spells CASSNQDRGFYEQYF. The CDR3 DNA sequence: TGTGCCAGCAGTAACCAAGACAGGGGATTTTACGAGCAGTACTTC.

This clonotype was observed at least ten times. The chain is built from TRBV12-3 or TRBV12-4 and TRBJ2-1; D perhaps matches TRBD1 (6 bases). V lost 4 bases to trimming and J lost 4 bases, with 14 bases between them. The length of the CDR3 is 15 residues. The CDR3 sequence: CASSYDLRGYNEQFF. CDR3 DNA sequence: TGTGCCAGCAGTTATGACCTTAGGGGGTACAATGAGCAGTTCTTC.

This clonotype was counted many times. The chain carries TRBV28 and TRBJ1-1; D perhaps matches TRBD1 (6 bases). Germline V gene lookup returns CDR1 MDHEN and CDR2 SYDVKM. V lost 2 bases, J lost 5 bases, and 12 bases lay in between. The CDR3 covers 14 residues. The CDR3 DNA is TGTGCCAGCAGTTTAAGGGGGGGTGTAACTGAAGCTTTCTTT. Translation: CASSLRGGVTEAFF.